These 25 T cell receptor gamma chains were sequenced from one sample in a study of gammadelta T cells in human blood. TCRdb re-identified clones in the RT-PCR reads via CATT. The sample records 250 to 350 gamma-chain clones, more than 9% being singletons. The sequencing sample was made of non-Vgamma9Vdelta2 gamma-delta T cells from adult blood. The receptors shown here come from a human donor.

As concerns this clone: Germline is not matched at one junction end, which may reflect a read error. J is TRGJP2 and V is TRGV8. The CDR3 runs 17 residues. Germline V gene sequence: CDR1 VENAVY, CDR2 YDSYNSRV. The CDR3 protein is CATCDRAGDTSDWIKTF. The CDR3 nucleotides are TGTGCCACCTGTGATAGGGCCGGTGATACGAGTGATTGGATCAAGACGTTT.

By sample share, this clone is large. The chain combines TRGV3 with TRGJ1 or TRGJ2. The CDR3 has 13 residues. Germline V lookup: CDR1 VTNTFY, CDR2 YDVSTARD (reference sequence). V lost 2 bases and J lost 9; bases outside the gene matches: 10. The CDR3 DNA reads as TGTGCCACCTGGGACACGGCCCCCCCTAAGAAACTCTTT. Its protein product is CATWDTAPPKKLF.

In its sample, this clone ranks as large. The chain links TRGV9 to TRGJ1 or TRGJ2. Germline V gene sequence: CDR1 GITISATS, CDR2 ISYDGTV (reference sequence). The CDR3 runs to 16 residues. V lost 3 bases, J lost 0 bases, and 11 bases stayed unmatched. The CDR3 sequence is CALWEITPPNYYKKLF. The DNA of the CDR3 is TGTGCCTTGTGGGAGATTACTCCCCCGAATTATTATAAGAAACTCTTT.

This clone ranks as large. V and J are TRGV4 and TRGJ1 or TRGJ2. The CDR3 covers 13 residues. Losses at the gene ends were 5 bases for V and 8 bases for J; bases not matched to a gene: 12. Germline values: CDR1 EGSTGY, CDR2 YDSYTSSV. CDR3 bases: TGTGCCACCTGGGCCTTCATGCGAAATAAGAAACTCTTT. Amino acid sequence: CATWAFMRNKKLF.

This clone is large in the sample. The V gene is TRGV9, the J gene TRGJ1 or TRGJ2. V shed 1 base and J 7 bases; nucleotides not matched to a gene: 7. The CDR3 consists of 13 residues. CDR1 and CDR2 (germline): GITISATS, ISYDGTV (reference sequence). The CDR3 sequence is CALWEVPGYKKLF. CDR3 coding DNA: TGTGCCTTGTGGGAGGTTCCTGGATATAAGAAACTCTTT.

This clone came up a few times. The rearrangement joins TRGV4 to TRGJ1 or TRGJ2. With V trimmed by 0 bases and J by 8 bases, 4 bases remained unmatched. Per the germline V gene, CDR1 is EGSTGY and CDR2 is YDSYTSSV. The CDR3 is 12 residues long. As DNA, the CDR3 is TGTGCCACCTGGGATGGGCGGGATAAGAAACTCTTT. Encoded protein: CATWDGRDKKLF.

Points on this clone: This may be a read error: a much more frequent sequence differs by one nucleotide. The chain combines TRGV9 with TRGJ1 or TRGJ2. Germline V gives CDR1 GITISATS, CDR2 ISYDGTV (reference sequence). This CDR3 is built from 11 residues. The CDR3 loop reads CALWEAYKELF. CDR3 coding DNA: TGTGCCTTGTGGGAGGCTTATAAGGAACTCTTT.

This clone is large. The same CDR3 also results from other DNA sequences found in this sample. The chain employs TRGV2 and TRGJ1 or TRGJ2. This CDR3 spans 15 amino acids. CDR1 and CDR2 from the germline V gene are EGSNGY and YDSYNSKV. The trim removed 1 base at V and 2 bases at J, leaving 8 bases unmatched. The CDR3, as DNA: TGTGCCACCTGGGACGGACCCCTTTATTATTATAAGAAACTCTTT. It translates to CATWDGPLYYYKKLF.

Comments on this clone: This sequence is one base from a far larger clone and is likely a read error. V is TRGV5 and J is TRGJ1 or TRGJ2. Per the germline V gene, CDR1 is VINAFY and CDR2 is YDVSNSKD. There are 16 residues in the CDR3. The ends lost 0 bases at V and 6 bases at J; junction bases unmatched: 14. Here the CDR3 reads CATWDRRNVRGYKKLF. The DNA of the CDR3 is TGTGCCACCTGGGACAGGAGAAATGTTCGAGGTTATAAGAAACTCTTT.

V is TRGV2 and J is TRGJ1 or TRGJ2. The germline gives CDR1 EGSNGY, CDR2 YDSYNSKV. The CDR3 has 13 residues. V lost 3 bases and J lost 1; bases outside the gene matches: 3. The CDR3 DNA reads TGTGCCACCTGGGACTATAATTATTATAAGAAACTCTTT. It translates to CATWDYNYYKKLF.

V usage is TRGV2 and J usage is TRGJ1 or TRGJ2. Germline-derived CDR1 and CDR2 are EGSNGY and YDSYNSKV. This CDR3 region has 14 residues. The V segment lost 1 base and the J segment 3 bases; nucleotides outside the gene matches: 6. The CDR3 sequence is CATWDGNLYYKKLF. The CDR3 DNA sequence: TGTGCCACCTGGGACGGTAACCTTTATTATAAGAAACTCTTT.

Within the sample, this clone is large (0.1 to 1%). The genes are TRGV2 and TRGJP2. This CDR3 is built from 16 residues. In germline, CDR1 is EGSNGY, CDR2 YDSYNSKV. Trimming cost V 1 base and J 3 bases; bases outside gene matches: 8. CDR3 in amino acids: CATWDGILGSDWIKTF. The DNA of the CDR3 is TGTGCCACCTGGGACGGCATCCTTGGTAGTGATTGGATCAAGACGTTT.

J is TRGJ1 or TRGJ2 and V is TRGV2. From germline, CDR1 is EGSNGY and CDR2 YDSYNSKV. This CDR3 has 15 amino acids. The trim removed 0 bases at V and 7 bases at J, leaving 12 bases unmatched. The DNA for the CDR3 is TGTGCCACCTGGGACGGGCGGCCACTGGAATATAAGAAACTCTTT. This gives the protein CATWDGRPLEYKKLF.

This clone is labeled large. The rearrangement joins TRGV2 to TRGJ1 or TRGJ2. From germline, CDR1 is EGSNGY and CDR2 YDSYNSKV. The trim removed 0 bases at V and 7 bases at J, leaving 6 bases unmatched. CDR3 length: 13 amino acids. The CDR3 DNA is TGTGCCACCTGGGACGGGCGATGGTATAAGAAACTCTTT. It codes for CATWDGRWYKKLF.

Regarding this clone: It is likely a read error: a sequence one base away is far more abundant. The chain links TRGV8 to TRGJ1 or TRGJ2. The CDR3 is 11 amino acids. Germline assignment: CDR1 VENAVY and CDR2 YDSYNSRV. CDR3 DNA: TGTGCCACCAGGGACAGTGGTAAGAAACTCTTT. This codes for CATRDSGKKLF.

The J gene is TRGJ1 or TRGJ2, the V gene TRGV3. Looked up from germline, CDR1 is VTNTFY and CDR2 is YDVSTARD (reference sequence). The CDR3 covers 14 residues. V shed 1 base and J 0 bases; nucleotides not matched to a gene: 3. The CDR3: CATWDSPNYYKKLF. As DNA, the CDR3 is TGTGCCACCTGGGACAGCCCGAATTATTATAAGAAACTCTTT.

The chain joins TRGV10 to TRGJ1 or TRGJ2. TRGV10 falls under the ORF class, with uncertain function. Trimming cost V 8 bases and J 6 bases; bases outside gene matches: 5. This CDR3 spans 11 amino acids. The CDR3 sequence is CAAWVLYKKLF. In DNA, the CDR3 is TGTGCTGCGTGGGTCCTTTATAAGAAACTCTTT.

The gene calls are TRGV9 and TRGJ1 or TRGJ2. Germline values: CDR1 GITISATS, CDR2 ISYDGTV (reference sequence). This CDR3 is 11 amino acids long. V was pared by 2 bases and J by 8 bases, with 3 bases of the junction left unmatched. The CDR3 protein is CALWEANKKLF. The CDR3, as DNA: TGTGCCTTGTGGGAGGCAAATAAGAAACTCTTT.

This clone is termed large (0.1 to 1%). This rearrangement joins TRGV5 to TRGJ1 or TRGJ2. V lost 0 bases, J lost 11 bases, and 4 bases stayed unmatched. Germline CDR1 VINAFY, CDR2 YDVSNSKD. This CDR3 is built from 11 residues. The DNA for the CDR3 is TGTGCCACCTGGGACAGGAGGGAGAAACTCTTT. Translation gives CATWDRREKLF.

By frequency in the sample, this clone is large. This chain joins TRGV4 and TRGJP2. V was clipped by 8 bases and J by 5 bases; unmatched bases: 5. This CDR3 has 12 residues. CDR1 and CDR2 from the germline V gene are EGSTGY and YDSYTSSV. CDR3 region: CATFRSDWIKTF. As DNA, the CDR3 is TGTGCCACCTTTAGGAGTGATTGGATCAAGACGTTT.

This clone is categorized as large. The rearrangement links TRGV4 to TRGJP2. In germline, CDR1 is EGSTGY, CDR2 YDSYTSSV. V lost 2 bases to trimming and J lost 6 bases; unmatched junction nucleotides: 3. This CDR3 contains 13 residues. CDR3 in DNA: TGTGCCACCTGGGATGCGGGTGATTGGATCAAGACGTTT. Its protein is CATWDAGDWIKTF.

This clone is termed large (0.1 to 1%). The rearrangement links TRGV9 to TRGJ1 or TRGJ2. Germline loops: CDR1 GITISATS, CDR2 ISYDGTV (reference sequence). With 0 bases clipped from V and 1 base from J, the junction kept 3 bases outside the gene matches. The CDR3 runs 14 residues. The CDR3 protein is CALWEVENYYKKLF. The DNA of the CDR3 is TGTGCCTTGTGGGAGGTGGAAAATTATTATAAGAAACTCTTT.

A word on this clone: A much larger clone lies one base from this, so it may be a read error. This CDR3 is also generated by other DNA sequences in the sample. The V and J genes are TRGV2 and TRGJP. Germline CDR1 EGSNGY, CDR2 YDSYNSKV. The CDR3 runs 19 residues. The CDR3 here is CATWDGPRGQELGKKIKVF. The CDR3 bases are TGTGCCACCTGGGACGGGCCCCGAGGTCAAGAGTTGGGAAAAAAAATCAAGGTATTT.

Note on this clone: A far larger clone lies a single base away; this is likely a read error. This chain joins TRGV8 and TRGJ1 or TRGJ2. After removal of 5 bases from V and 0 bases from J, the junction contained 10 bases not matched to a gene. This CDR3 region has 15 residues. Germline V gives CDR1 VENAVY, CDR2 YDSYNSRV. This chain's CDR3 is CATWALRRNYYKKLF. The DNA of the CDR3 is TGTGCCACCTGGGCCCTACGTAGGAATTATTATAAGAAACTCTTT.

The sample holds a few counts of this clone. This DNA's translation differs at residue 6 from TCRdb's protein, which comes from a much larger clone; a read error is likely, and the protein shown is translated from the DNA. The V and J genes are TRGV9 and TRGJ1 or TRGJ2. The CDR3 length is 13 residues. Losses at the gene ends were 1 base for V and 1 base for J; bases not matched to a gene: 1. Looked up from germline, CDR1 is GITISATS and CDR2 is ISYDGTV (reference sequence). The CDR3 coding sequence is TGTGCCTTGTGGGAGGTAAATTATTATAAGAAACTCTTT. Residues: CALWEVNYYKKLF.